The clone carrying this TCR beta chain was found many times. The antigen remains undetermined. The data were obtained in a study of radiotherapy plus CTLA-4 blockade in lung cancer. Overall study findings and caveats: Tumor-origin TCR clones grew in blood after radiotherapy plus ipilimumab.

Generated by immunoSEQ multiplex PCR, the TCRdb table keeps only in-frame clones and is missing some. The sample records 81,000 or so clones, more than 60% being singletons. The V gene's germline CDR1 is LGHNA and CDR2 YNFKEQ. The CDR3 extends over 15 amino acids. J gave up 4 bases and V 1 base, and 0 bases lay outside the gene matches. Enrolled patients, whose metastatic non-small-cell lung cancer was chemo-refractory, received focal radiation plus CTLA-4 blockade with ipilimumab. The sequence derives from a human donor with non-small cell lung cancer whose response to radiotherapy plus ipilimumab could not be evaluated. Some clones in this sample may be carry-over from other donors' samples. This chain uses TRBV4-2 with TRBJ1-3; 11 bases are shared with TRBD1. The sequencing used peripheral blood, collected from a patient treated with radiotherapy plus ipilimumab. The CDR3 sequence: CASSQGTGGGNTIYF. The CDR3 DNA follows: TGTGCCAGCAGCCAAGGGACAGGGGGCGGAAACACCATATATTTT.